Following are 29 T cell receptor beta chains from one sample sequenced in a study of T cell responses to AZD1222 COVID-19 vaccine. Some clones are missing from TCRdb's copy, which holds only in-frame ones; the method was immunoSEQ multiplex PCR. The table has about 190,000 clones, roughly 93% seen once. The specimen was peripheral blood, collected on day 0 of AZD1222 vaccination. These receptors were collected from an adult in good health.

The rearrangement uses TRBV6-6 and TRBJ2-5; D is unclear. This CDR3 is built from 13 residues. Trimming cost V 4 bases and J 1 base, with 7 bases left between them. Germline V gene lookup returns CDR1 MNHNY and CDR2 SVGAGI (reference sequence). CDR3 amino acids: CASSSNTQETQYF. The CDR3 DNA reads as TGTGCCAGCAGTTCCAATACCCAAGAGACCCAGTACTTC.

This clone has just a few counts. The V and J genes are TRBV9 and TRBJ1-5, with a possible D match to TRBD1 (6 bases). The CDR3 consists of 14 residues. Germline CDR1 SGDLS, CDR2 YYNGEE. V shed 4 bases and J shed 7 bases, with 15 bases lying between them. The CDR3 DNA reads TGTGCCAGCAGCAAGGGACAATCGGGGCAGCCCCAGCATTTT. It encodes CASSKGQSGQPQHF.

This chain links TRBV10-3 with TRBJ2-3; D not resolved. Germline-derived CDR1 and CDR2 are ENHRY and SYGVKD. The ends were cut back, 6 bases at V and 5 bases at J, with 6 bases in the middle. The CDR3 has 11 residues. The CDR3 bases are TGTGCCATCAGCAAGGGAGATACGCAGTATTTT. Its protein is CAISKGDTQYF.

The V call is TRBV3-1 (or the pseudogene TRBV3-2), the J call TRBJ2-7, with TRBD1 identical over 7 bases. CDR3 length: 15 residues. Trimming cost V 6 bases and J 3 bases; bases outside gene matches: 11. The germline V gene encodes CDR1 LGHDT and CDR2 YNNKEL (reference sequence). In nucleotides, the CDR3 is TGTGCCAGCAGTCATCCGCGGACAGGTTACTACGAGCAGTACTTC. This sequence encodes CASSHPRTGYYEQYF.

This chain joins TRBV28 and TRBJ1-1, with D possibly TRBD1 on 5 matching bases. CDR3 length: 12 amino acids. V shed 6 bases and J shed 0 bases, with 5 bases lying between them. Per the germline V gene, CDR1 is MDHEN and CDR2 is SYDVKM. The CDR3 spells CASRTVNTEAFF. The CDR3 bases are TGTGCCAGCAGGACAGTGAACACTGAAGCTTTCTTT.

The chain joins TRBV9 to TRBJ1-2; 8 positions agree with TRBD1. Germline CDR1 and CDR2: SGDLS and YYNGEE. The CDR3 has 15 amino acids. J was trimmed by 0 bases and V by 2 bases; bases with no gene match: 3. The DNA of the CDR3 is TGTGCCAGCAGCGTTACAGGGGGTTCTAACTATGGCTACACCTTC. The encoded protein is CASSVTGGSNYGYTF.

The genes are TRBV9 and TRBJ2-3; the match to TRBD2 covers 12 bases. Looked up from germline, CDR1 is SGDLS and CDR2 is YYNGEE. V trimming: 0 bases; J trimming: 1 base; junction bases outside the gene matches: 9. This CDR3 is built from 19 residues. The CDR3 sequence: CASSVAPPRLAGGTDTQYF. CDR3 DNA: TGTGCCAGCAGCGTAGCTCCCCCACGACTAGCGGGGGGCACAGATACGCAGTATTTT.

DNA of the CDR3: TGCGCCAGCAGCCAAGGGCTAGTAAGCACAGATACGCAGTATTTT. The encoded protein is CASSQGLVSTDTQYF. The chain couples TRBV4-1 to TRBJ2-3, with D uncertain. The germline V gene has CDR1 MGHRA and CDR2 YSYEKL. The length of the CDR3 is 15 residues. V dropped 1 base and J dropped 0 bases, with 8 bases sitting between them.

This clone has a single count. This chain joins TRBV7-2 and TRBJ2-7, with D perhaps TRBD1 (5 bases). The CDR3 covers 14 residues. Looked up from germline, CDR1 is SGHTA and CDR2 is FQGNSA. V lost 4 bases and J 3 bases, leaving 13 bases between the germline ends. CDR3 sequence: CASSSWGQIYEQYF. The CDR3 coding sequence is TGTGCCAGCAGCTCGTGGGGCCAGATCTACGAGCAGTACTTC.

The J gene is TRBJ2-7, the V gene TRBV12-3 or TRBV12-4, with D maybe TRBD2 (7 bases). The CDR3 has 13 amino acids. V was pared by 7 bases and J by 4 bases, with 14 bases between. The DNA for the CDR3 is TGTGCCAGCACCCCTGGGAGGGGGTACGAGCAGTACTTC. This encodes CASTPGRGYEQYF.

The CDR3 loop is CASSLGQTHSRLFF. As DNA, the CDR3 is TGCGCCAGCAGCCTTGGCCAGACCCACTCCAGGCTGTTTTTT. The gene calls are TRBV5-1 and TRBJ1-4, with D unclear. Germline CDR1 and CDR2: SGHRS and YFSETQ. Trimming removed 4 bases at V and 14 bases at J, with 21 bases between. This CDR3 spans 14 amino acids.

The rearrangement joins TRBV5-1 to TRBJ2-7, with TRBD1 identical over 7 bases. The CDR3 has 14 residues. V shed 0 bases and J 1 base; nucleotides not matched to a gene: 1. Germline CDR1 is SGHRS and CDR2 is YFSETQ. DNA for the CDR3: TGCGCCAGCAGCTTGGAGGGACAGTCCTACGAGCAGTACTTC. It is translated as CASSLEGQSYEQYF.

The CDR3 DNA is TGCGCCAGCAGCCGCTTCGGAGGCCTAGCGGGGGGGCTCACCACAGATACGCAGTATTTT. This codes for CASSRFGGLAGGLTTDTQYF. The chain combines TRBV5-1 with TRBJ2-3, with TRBD2 matching over 12 bases. This CDR3 has 20 amino acids. CDR1 and CDR2 (germline): SGHRS, YFSETQ. After removal of 4 bases from V and 2 bases from J, the junction contained 17 bases not matched to a gene. The whole variable domain, remainder taken from reference TRBV5-1 and TRBJ2-3, is KAGVTQTPRYLIKTRGQQVTLSCSPISGHRSVSWYQQTPGQGLQFLFEYFSETQRNKGNFPGRFSGRQFSNSRSEMNVSTLELGDSALYLCASSRFGGLAGGLTTDTQYFGPGTRLTVL.

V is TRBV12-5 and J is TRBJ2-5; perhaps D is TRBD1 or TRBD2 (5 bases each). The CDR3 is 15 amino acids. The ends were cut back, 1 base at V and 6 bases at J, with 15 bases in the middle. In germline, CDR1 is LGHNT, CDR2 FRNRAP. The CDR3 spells CASGLAGAPDKTQYF. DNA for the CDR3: TGTGCTAGTGGTTTGGCCGGGGCCCCAGATAAGACCCAGTACTTC. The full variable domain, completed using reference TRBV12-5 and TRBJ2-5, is DARVTQTPRHKVTEMGQEVTMRCQPILGHNTVFWYRQTMMQGLELLAYFRNRAPLDDSGMPKDRFSAEMPDATLATLKIQPSEPRDSAVYFCASGLAGAPDKTQYFGPGTRLLVL.

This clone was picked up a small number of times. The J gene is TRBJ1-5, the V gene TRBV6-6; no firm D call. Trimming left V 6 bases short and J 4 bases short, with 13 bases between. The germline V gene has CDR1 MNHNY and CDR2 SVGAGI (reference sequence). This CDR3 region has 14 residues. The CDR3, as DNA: TGTGCCAGCAGCAGAATTGATGGGAATCAGCCCCAGCATTTT. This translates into CASSRIDGNQPQHF.

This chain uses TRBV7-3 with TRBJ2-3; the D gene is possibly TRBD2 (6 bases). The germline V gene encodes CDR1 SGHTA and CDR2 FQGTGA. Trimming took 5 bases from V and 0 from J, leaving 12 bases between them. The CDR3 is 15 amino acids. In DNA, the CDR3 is TGTGCCAGCAGCCAAACGGGACTTAGCACAGATACGCAGTATTTT. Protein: CASSQTGLSTDTQYF.

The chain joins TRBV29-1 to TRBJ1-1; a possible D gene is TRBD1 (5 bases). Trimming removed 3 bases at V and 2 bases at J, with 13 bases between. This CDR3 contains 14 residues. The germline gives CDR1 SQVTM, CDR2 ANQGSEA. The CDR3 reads CSVDPVRGNTEAFF. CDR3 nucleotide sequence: TGCAGCGTTGACCCAGTGAGGGGCAACACTGAAGCTTTCTTT.

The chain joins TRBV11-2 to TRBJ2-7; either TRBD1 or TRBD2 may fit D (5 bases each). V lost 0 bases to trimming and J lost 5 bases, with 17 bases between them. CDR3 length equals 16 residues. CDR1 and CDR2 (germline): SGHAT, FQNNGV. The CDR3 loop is CASSLDSGGWVHEQYF. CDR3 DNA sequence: TGTGCCAGCAGCTTAGATAGTGGGGGATGGGTCCACGAGCAGTACTTC.

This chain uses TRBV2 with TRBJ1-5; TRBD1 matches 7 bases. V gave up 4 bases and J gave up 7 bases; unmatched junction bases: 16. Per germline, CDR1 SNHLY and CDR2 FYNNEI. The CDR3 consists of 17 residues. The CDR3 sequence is CASSGMSTGAWGQPQHF. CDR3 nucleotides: TGTGCCAGCAGTGGAATGTCTACAGGGGCCTGGGGGCAGCCCCAGCATTTT.

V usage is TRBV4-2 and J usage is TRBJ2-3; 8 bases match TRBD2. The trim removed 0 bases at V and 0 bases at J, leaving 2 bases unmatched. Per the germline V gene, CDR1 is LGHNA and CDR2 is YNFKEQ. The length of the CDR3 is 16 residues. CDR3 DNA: TGTGCCAGCAGCCAAGAGCCTAGCGGGAGCACAGATACGCAGTATTTT. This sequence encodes CASSQEPSGSTDTQYF.

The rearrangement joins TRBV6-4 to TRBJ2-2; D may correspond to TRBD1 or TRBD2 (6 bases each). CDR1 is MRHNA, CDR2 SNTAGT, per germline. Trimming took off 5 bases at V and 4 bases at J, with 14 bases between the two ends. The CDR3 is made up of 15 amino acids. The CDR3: CASSPLGGVTGELFF. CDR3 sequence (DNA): TGTGCCAGCAGTCCGCTCGGGGGCGTCACCGGGGAGCTGTTTTTT.

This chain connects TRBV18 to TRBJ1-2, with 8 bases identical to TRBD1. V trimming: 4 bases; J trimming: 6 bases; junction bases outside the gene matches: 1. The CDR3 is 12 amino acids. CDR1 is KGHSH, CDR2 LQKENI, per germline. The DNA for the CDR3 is TGTGCCAGCTCACGGGGACAGGATGGCTACACCTTC. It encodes CASSRGQDGYTF.

CDR3 nucleotide sequence: TGTGCCAGCAGTCAACCGGGACAGGGATCCTACGAGCAGTACTTC. Translating gives CASSQPGQGSYEQYF. The chain is built from TRBV6-2 or TRBV6-3 and TRBJ2-7, with 9 bases that match TRBD1. With 5 bases clipped from V and 1 base from J, the junction kept 6 bases outside the gene matches. Germline V lookup: CDR1 MNHEY, CDR2 SVGEGT. The CDR3 is made up of 15 amino acids.

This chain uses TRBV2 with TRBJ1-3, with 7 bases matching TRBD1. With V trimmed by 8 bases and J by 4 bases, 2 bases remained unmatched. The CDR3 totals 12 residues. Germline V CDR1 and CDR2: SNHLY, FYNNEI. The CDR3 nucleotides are TGTGCCAGCCGGACAGGAGGAAACACCATATATTTT. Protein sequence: CASRTGGNTIYF.

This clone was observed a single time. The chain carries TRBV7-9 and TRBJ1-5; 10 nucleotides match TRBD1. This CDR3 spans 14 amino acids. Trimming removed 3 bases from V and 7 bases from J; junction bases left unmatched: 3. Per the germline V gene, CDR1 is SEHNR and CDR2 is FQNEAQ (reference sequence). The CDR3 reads CASSLTGGGQPQHF. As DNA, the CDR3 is TGTGCCAGCAGCTTGACAGGGGGCGGCCAGCCCCAGCATTTT. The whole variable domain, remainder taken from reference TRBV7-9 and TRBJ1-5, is DTGVSQNPRHKITKRGQNVTFRCDPISEHNRLYWYRQTLGQGPEFLTYFQNEAQLEKSRLLSDRFSAERPKGSFSTLEIQRTEQGDSAMYLCASSLTGGGQPQHFGDGTRLSIL.

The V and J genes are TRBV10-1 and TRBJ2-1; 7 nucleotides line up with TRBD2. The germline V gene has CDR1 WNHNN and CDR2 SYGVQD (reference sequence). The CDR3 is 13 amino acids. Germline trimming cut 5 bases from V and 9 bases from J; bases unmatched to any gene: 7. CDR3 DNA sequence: TGCGCCAGCAGTCGCGGGGGAGTCGTTGAGCAGTTCTTC. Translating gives CASSRGGVVEQFF.

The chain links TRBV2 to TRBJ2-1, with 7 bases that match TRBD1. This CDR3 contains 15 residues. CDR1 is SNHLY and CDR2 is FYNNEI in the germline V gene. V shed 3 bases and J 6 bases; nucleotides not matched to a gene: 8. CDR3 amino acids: CASSDLRQGGNEQFF. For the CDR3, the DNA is TGTGCCAGCAGTGACCTCCGACAGGGCGGCAATGAGCAGTTCTTC.

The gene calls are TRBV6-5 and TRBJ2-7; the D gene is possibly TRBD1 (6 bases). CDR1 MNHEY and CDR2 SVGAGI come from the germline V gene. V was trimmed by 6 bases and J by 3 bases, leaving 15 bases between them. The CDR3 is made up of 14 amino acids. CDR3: CASSDTGLDYEQYF. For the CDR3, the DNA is TGTGCCAGCAGCGACACAGGGTTGGACTACGAGCAGTACTTC.

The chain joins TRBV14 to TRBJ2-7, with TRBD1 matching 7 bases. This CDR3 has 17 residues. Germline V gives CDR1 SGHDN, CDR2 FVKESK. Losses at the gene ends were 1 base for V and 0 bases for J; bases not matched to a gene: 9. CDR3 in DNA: TGTGCCAGCAGCCAAGGTCGTCCCGGGACAGTCTCCTACGAGCAGTACTTC. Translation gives CASSQGRPGTVSYEQYF.